The rows below give T cell receptor beta chains drawn from one sample of a study of Ad26.COV2.S vaccination and SARS-CoV-2 variants. Clones were sequenced by immunoSEQ multiplex PCR, and TCRdb holds only the in-frame ones, with some missing. The sample lists 400,000 to 500,000 clones, 88% occurring once. The material was peripheral blood, obtained in a trial of Ad26.COV2.S vaccine versus placebo. These receptors all stem from a person between 18 and 65 years old who received the Ad26.COV2.S COVID-19 vaccine or a placebo. Both conserved end residues are part of each CDR3. The order of the fields is D gene, clone size, V gene, J gene, CDR3 DNA, CDR3 protein. D genes are given only for firm matches. Not every row has a clone size; where given, it reads once, few, many or a size class.

NA,NA,TRBV19,TRBJ1-1,TGTGCCAGTAGGTTCCAGGACACTGAAGCTTTCTTT,CASRFQDTEAFF
NA,NA,TRBV5-6,TRBJ1-2,TGTGCCAGCAGCCTGACAGAGACTAACTATGGCTACACCTTC,CASSLTETNYGYTF
TRBD1,NA,TRBV25-1,TRBJ1-4,TGTGCCAGCAGTGAGGACAGGGGGGGTGAAAAACTGTTTTTT,CASSEDRGGEKLFF
TRBD2,once,TRBV6-5,TRBJ2-5,TGTGCCAGCAGGATAGCGGGGGGGCCGGAGACCCAGTACTTC,CASRIAGGPETQYF
NA,NA,TRBV6-2/TRBV6-3,TRBJ2-2,TGTGCCAGCAGTTACCTGGGGAACGGGGAGCTGTTTTTT,CASSYLGNGELFF
NA,NA,TRBV11-2,TRBJ2-3,TGTGCCAGCAGCTTAGATGACAGCACAGATACGCAGTATTTT,CASSLDDSTDTQYF
TRBD1,NA,TRBV27,TRBJ2-4,TGTGCCAGCAGTTTAAACCGGGACAGGGGGCGAAACATTCAGTACTTC,CASSLNRDRGRNIQYF
TRBD1,NA,TRBV27,TRBJ1-2,TGTGCCAGCAGTTCGACAGGGAACAACTATGGCTACACCTTC,CASSSTGNNYGYTF
NA,many,TRBV2,TRBJ1-2,TGTGCCAGCAGTCTGAGGGGATATGGCTACACCTTC,CASSLRGYGYTF
TRBD1,NA,TRBV3-1/TRBV3-2,TRBJ1-5,TGTGCCAGCAGCCATGGGACAGGGGATCAGCCCCAGCATTTT,CASSHGTGDQPQHF
NA,NA,TRBV11-3,TRBJ2-3,TGTGCCAGCAGCTTGGTGGACTCCCCGATCCCAGATACGCAGTATTTT,CASSLVDSPIPDTQYF
TRBD2,NA,TRBV29-1,TRBJ2-2,TGCAGCGTTGCCTCGGGGGGGGCCGGGGAGCTGTTTTTT,CSVASGGAGELFF
TRBD1,NA,TRBV7-9,TRBJ1-1,TGTGCCAGCAGCTTTACGGACAGGGGCACTGAAGCTTTCTTT,CASSFTDRGTEAFF
NA,NA,TRBV29-1,TRBJ2-2,TGCAGCGTTGAAGGGAGGGCCGGGGAGCTGTTTTTT,CSVEGRAGELFF
NA,NA,TRBV30,TRBJ1-2,TGTGCCTGGAGTGTACAAAACAGGGCCGTCTACACCTTC,CAWSVQNRAVYTF
NA,NA,TRBV7-6,TRBJ1-6,TGTGCCAGCAGCTTCCTCGGGACCAATTCACCCCTCCACTTT,CASSFLGTNSPLHF
NA,NA,TRBV30,TRBJ1-1,TGTGCCTGGAACATGGACAGAAGGAACACTGAAGCTTTCTTT,CAWNMDRRNTEAFF
TRBD2,few,TRBV28,TRBJ2-5,TGTGCCAGCAGCCTTCCGGTCGGGGGGAGACAAGAGACCCAGTACTTC,CASSLPVGGRQETQYF
TRBD1,NA,TRBV24-1,TRBJ1-5,TGTGCCACCAGTGAAACCGGGACAGACAATCAGCCCCAGCATTTT,CATSETGTDNQPQHF
NA,once,TRBV4-2,TRBJ2-6,TGTGCCAGCAGCCAAGTGGTGGGCCAAGGGTCTGGGGCCAACGTCCTGACTTTC,CASSQVVGQGSGANVLTF
TRBD1,NA,TRBV18,TRBJ1-2,TGTGCCAGCCGAACGGACAGGGTACGTGGCTACACCTTC,CASRTDRVRGYTF
TRBD1,once,TRBV12-3/TRBV12-4,TRBJ1-2,TGTGCCAGCAGTAATGACAGGGTGAGGGGCTACACCTTC,CASSNDRVRGYTF
TRBD2,NA,TRBV3-1/TRBV3-2,TRBJ2-7,TGTGCCAGCAGCCCTCGTCTTAGCGGGGCGCACTACGAGCAGTACTTC,CASSPRLSGAHYEQYF
TRBD1,NA,TRBV6-4,TRBJ2-2,TGTGCCAGCAGTGACGGACAGGCCGGGGAGCTGTTTTTT,CASSDGQAGELFF
NA,once,TRBV12-2,TRBJ1-5,TGTGCAAGTCGCTCCCCCCCCAGGGGGCATCAGCCCCAGCATTTT,CASRSPPRGHQPQHF
NA,NA,TRBV7-9,TRBJ1-1,TGTGCCAGCAGCCCCGGTATCAACACTGAAGCTTTCTTT,CASSPGINTEAFF
TRBD2,NA,TRBV28,TRBJ2-7,TGTGCCAGCAGTTTATGGTCTCCTCGTGCGTTCGGGACTAGCAGGAGGTACGAGCAGTACTTC,CASSLWSPRAFGTSRRYEQYF
NA,NA,TRBV4-1,TRBJ1-4,TGCGCCAGCAGCCAAGTAGGAGGGGCTCCTGAAAAACTGTTTTTT,CASSQVGGAPEKLFF
NA,NA,TRBV9,TRBJ1-3,TGTGCCAGCAGCGTAACTAGCTCCTCGAGCTCTGGAAACACCATATATTTT,CASSVTSSSSSGNTIYF
NA,NA,TRBV5-1,TRBJ2-1,TGCGCCAGCAGCCCCGGGGTTCGGGGGCTAGCGGTGGGGTACAATGAGCAGTTCTTC,CASSPGVRGLAVGYNEQFF
TRBD1,many,TRBV15,TRBJ1-1,TGTGCCACCAGCTTGCGGACAGGGCCCGCGACTGAAGCTTTCTTT,CATSLRTGPATEAFF
NA,NA,TRBV5-1,TRBJ2-6,TGCGCCAGCAGCCCGGACGGGACCGGGGCCAACGTCCTGACTTTC,CASSPDGTGANVLTF
NA,NA,TRBV3-1/TRBV3-2,TRBJ1-6,TGTGCCAGCAGCCAAGATCTCCGGGATAATTCACCCCTCCACTTT,CASSQDLRDNSPLHF
NA,NA,TRBV14,TRBJ1-1,TGTGCCAGCAGACCAAACAGGGACACTGAAGCTTTCTTT,CASRPNRDTEAFF
TRBD2,NA,TRBV9,TRBJ2-5,TGTGCCAGCAGCGTATCAGCGGGGTTCCAAGAGACCCAGTACTTC,CASSVSAGFQETQYF
TRBD1,NA,TRBV4-1,TRBJ2-4,TGCGCCAGCAGCCAGGTAGGACAGGCGACGGTTGAATGGAACATTCAGTACTTC,CASSQVGQATVEWNIQYF
NA,few,TRBV5-1,TRBJ1-2,TGCGCCAGCAGCTTGGTACAGGACTATGGCTACACCTTC,CASSLVQDYGYTF
NA,NA,TRBV6-4,TRBJ1-2,TGTGCCAGCAGTGACTCGACAAGAAACTATGGCTACACCTTC,CASSDSTRNYGYTF
TRBD1,NA,TRBV5-8,TRBJ1-2,TGTGCCAGCAGCTCTTGGGGGACAGGAGACCATCTCTATGGCTACACCTTC,CASSSWGTGDHLYGYTF
TRBD1,NA,TRBV6-5,TRBJ2-2,TGTGCCAGCAGACAGGACAGGGCCGGGGAGCTGTTTTTT,CASRQDRAGELFF
NA,NA,TRBV3-1/TRBV3-2,TRBJ1-1,TGTGCCAGCAGCCAAGAATCGGGGTCTTTGAACACTGAAGCTTTCTTT,CASSQESGSLNTEAFF
TRBD2,NA,TRBV6-5,TRBJ2-3,TGTGCCAGCAGCGAGACTAGCGGGGGGGCAGATACGCAGTATTTT,CASSETSGGADTQYF
NA,NA,TRBV28,TRBJ1-6,TGTGCCAGCCGCAAGGGGGGGCGGAGGGGATTACCCCTCCACTTT,CASRKGGRRGLPLHF
NA,NA,TRBV4-3,TRBJ2-7,TGCGCCAGCAGCCAAGGAGCAGGGCGCTCCTACGAGCAGTACTTC,CASSQGAGRSYEQYF
TRBD1,NA,TRBV7-6,TRBJ2-7,TGTGCCAGCAGCTTACGCGACAGGGGGTCCGAGCAGTACTTC,CASSLRDRGSEQYF
NA,once,TRBV7-8,TRBJ1-1,TGTGCCAGCAGCTTGGCAGGGATGAACACTGAAGCTTTCTTT,CASSLAGMNTEAFF
NA,NA,TRBV12-3/TRBV12-4,TRBJ2-7,TGTGCCAGCAGTTTTGGCGCCGCCTACGAGCAGTACTTC,CASSFGAAYEQYF
TRBD1,NA,TRBV27,TRBJ2-3,TGTGCCAGCAGTCTAACGACAGGGTTGCCCCCAGATACGCAGTATTTT,CASSLTTGLPPDTQYF
TRBD1,NA,TRBV5-8,TRBJ2-7,TGTGCCAGCAGCCCCGGACAGGGAATCTCCTACGAGCAGTACTTC,CASSPGQGISYEQYF